This T cell receptor (beta chain) was identified in a study of cytomegalovirus exposure and HLA in healthy donors. Study-wide results and caveats: Reports credit the classifier with highly specific, highly sensitive diagnosis of cytomegalovirus status. Cytomegalovirus-associated status was assigned to around 160 TCR beta chains. Later analysis showed most CMV-associated TCR beta chains appearing HLA-restricted. Reportedly, fewer N-insertions than the approximately 650-donor mean appeared in an Asian-associated ancestry cluster in a later analysis.

As regards this clone: The antigen remains undetermined.

The PCR employed 60 Vbeta primers together with 13 Jbeta primers. The data were produced by immunoSEQ multiplex PCR, yet TCRdb's version contains in-frame clones alone and is incomplete. The table includes about 200,000 clones, about 88% detected once. This CDR3 comprises 13 residues. CDR1 PRHDT and CDR2 FYEKMQ come from the germline V gene (reference sequence). Trimming took off 5 bases at V and 4 bases at J, with 11 bases between the two ends. Sequencing input: PBMCs. The clonotype was recovered from a woman aged 25 to 39 in good health and CMV-seronegative. This sequence joins TRBV13 and TRBJ1-2; possible D gene TRBD1, 6 bases. CDR3: CASSQGGGYGYTF. In nucleotides, the CDR3 is TGTGCCAGCAGCCAAGGGGGGGGCTATGGCTACACCTTC.